A single sample is the source of the 32 T cell receptor beta chains below, sequenced in a study of T cells after yellow fever vaccination. TCRdb re-analysed the 5' RACE reads in MiXCR, keeping a single row per CDR3 protein. The repertoire holds approximately 510,000 distinct CDR3 sequences, with about a fifth as singletons. The sample was PBMCs, taken about 20 days after the first yellow fever vaccination. These receptors were taken from a man between 18 and 29 years old who received the YFV17D yellow fever vaccine.

The table lists this clonotype with a few counts. The chain combines TRBV7-9 with TRBJ1-5; D is unresolved. Germline CDR1 SEHNR, CDR2 FQNEAQ (reference sequence). Trimming pared 4 bases from V and 7 bases from J, leaving 11 bases between. The CDR3 runs 13 residues. This CDR3 reads CASSSRSEQPQHF. Here the CDR3 DNA reads TGTGCCAGCAGCTCACGGTCGGAGCAGCCCCAGCATTTT.

J is TRBJ2-7 and V is TRBV1; the DNA was not compared with TRBD2, the D call given in the table. TRBV1 has pseudogene status. The CDR3 is 21 amino acids. CDR3 nucleotide sequence: TGCACCAGCAGCCAAGTCCCTAGGGTGGAGCGGACGGCGACTCGCTCCTACGAGCAGTACGTC. Encoded protein: CTSSQVPRVERTATRSYEQYV.

The chain combines TRBV5-1 with TRBJ2-1; 9 positions match TRBD2. Trimming took 3 bases from V and 4 from J; bases not matched to a gene: 5. This CDR3 region has 15 residues. Germline V lookup: CDR1 SGHRS, CDR2 YFSETQ. The CDR3 sequence: CASSSPTSGYNEQFF. Here the CDR3 DNA reads TGCGCCAGCAGCTCCCCGACTAGCGGTTACAATGAGCAGTTCTTC.

This clonotype was observed a few times. This chain uses TRBV6-2 or TRBV6-3 with TRBJ1-1; D is uncertain. Germline CDR1 is MNHEY and CDR2 is SVGEGT. The CDR3 length is 15 residues. The V gene lost 6 bases and the J gene lost 1 base, with 15 bases spanning the gap. DNA for the CDR3: TGTGCCAGCAGATCGGGGTTTTCCGGGAACACTGAAGCTTTCTTT. Amino acid sequence: CASRSGFSGNTEAFF.

This clonotype was picked up a small number of times. The gene calls are TRBV4-1 and TRBJ1-2; D gene unclear. The CDR3 is 16 residues long. V was trimmed by 0 bases and J by 2 bases, leaving 13 bases between them. Germline CDR1 reads MGHRA; CDR2 reads YSYEKL. In DNA, the CDR3 is TGCGCCAGCAGCCAAGATGGTTTCCGGGAAAACTATGGCTACACCTTC. As protein: CASSQDGFRENYGYTF.

The J gene is TRBJ2-5, the V gene TRBV5-1, with D possibly matching TRBD2 (5 bases). The CDR3 totals 14 residues. The V end was cut by 1 base, the J end by 5 bases, with 12 bases between. Germline loops: CDR1 SGHRS, CDR2 YFSETQ. Here the CDR3 reads CASSLPTGVETQYF. The CDR3 coding sequence is TGCGCCAGCAGCTTGCCCACCGGGGTGGAGACCCAGTACTTC.

The chain combines TRBV4-1 with TRBJ2-1, with 10 bases lining up with TRBD2. The V and J ends lost 4 bases and 0 bases, in that order; junction bases with no gene match: 6. The CDR3 spans 17 residues. CDR1 and CDR2 (germline): MGHRA, YSYEKL. CDR3 in DNA: TGCGCCAGCAGCCTCGGACTAGCGGAGAGCTCCTACAATGAGCAGTTCTTC. The encoded protein is CASSLGLAESSYNEQFF.

Only a few counts were recorded for this clonotype. The chain uses TRBV5-1 and TRBJ1-2, with D maybe TRBD1 (6 bases). With 0 bases removed from V and 2 bases from J, the gap between germline ends came to 11 bases. Germline V gene data show CDR1 as SGHRS and CDR2 as YFSETQ. There are 15 residues in the CDR3. CDR3 sequence: CASSLDAGANYGYTF. The CDR3 DNA reads as TGCGCCAGCAGCTTGGATGCGGGGGCGAACTATGGCTACACCTTC.

This clonotype appeared a few times. This chain uses TRBV7-9 with TRBJ2-7; the D gene is possibly TRBD2 (6 bases). This CDR3 comprises 16 residues. V gave up 6 bases and J gave up 1 base, with 19 bases separating them. Germline lookup yields CDR1 SEHNR and CDR2 FQNEAQ (reference sequence). DNA of the CDR3: TGTGCCAGCAGGGGGAGGATTGAGGGCGGATCCTACGAGCAGTACTTC. Translating it yields CASRGRIEGGSYEQYF. Full variable domain (rest looked up from reference TRBV7-9 and TRBJ2-7): DTGVSQNPRHKITKRGQNVTFRCDPISEHNRLYWYRQTLGQGPEFLTYFQNEAQLEKSRLLSDRFSAERPKGSFSTLEIQRTEQGDSAMYLCASRGRIEGGSYEQYFGPGTRLTVT.

The V gene is TRBV6-2 or TRBV6-3, the J gene TRBJ2-4; 7 bases are a match to TRBD2. The CDR3 covers 18 residues. Per germline, CDR1 MNHEY and CDR2 SVGEGT. J gave up 7 bases and V 0 bases, and 15 bases lay outside the gene matches. The CDR3, as DNA: TGTGCCAGCAGTTACTCTTCCACCCGGGGGGAGTTAGACAACATTCAGTACTTC. It specifies CASSYSSTRGELDNIQYF.

CDR3 region: CASSLVVGQLNTEAFF. The CDR3 nucleotides read TGTGCCAGCAGCTTAGTGGTTGGACAGCTGAACACTGAAGCTTTCTTT. The genes are TRBV7-2 and TRBJ1-1; D possibly corresponds to TRBD1 (6 bases). The germline V gene has CDR1 SGHTA and CDR2 FQGNSA. The CDR3 covers 16 residues. Trimming shortened V by 1 base and J by 0 bases, and 12 bases separated the two germline ends.

The gene calls are TRBV3-1 and TRBJ2-7; no clear D gene. CDR1 is LGHDT and CDR2 is YNNKEL in the germline V gene (reference sequence). V was trimmed by 4 bases and J by 2 bases, leaving 9 bases between them. This CDR3 has 13 residues. The CDR3, as DNA: TGTGCCAGCAGCCCATCGACAACCTACGAGCAGTACTTC. It specifies CASSPSTTYEQYF.

The chain employs TRBV6-1 and TRBJ2-7, with D possibly called TRBD1 or TRBD2 (5 bases each). CDR1 is MNHNS, CDR2 SASEGT, per germline. The V gene lost 5 bases and the J gene lost 6 bases, with 23 bases spanning the gap. This CDR3 comprises 16 residues. CDR3: CASSRWTRGESGEQYV. CDR3 sequence (DNA): TGTGCCAGCAGTAGATGGACAAGGGGAGAGTCGGGCGAGCAGTACGTC.

This sequence joins TRBV12-3 or TRBV12-4 and TRBJ1-2; unclear D gene. V dropped 3 bases and J dropped 5 bases, with 10 bases sitting between them. The CDR3 consists of 13 residues. This CDR3 reads CASSFIVGYGYTF. In DNA, the CDR3 is TGTGCCAGCAGTTTCATAGTGGGTTATGGCTACACCTTC.

CDR3 residues: CASSLVSQGYTF. The CDR3 coding sequence is TGTGCCAGCAGCTTAGTCAGCCAGGGCTACACCTTC. V is TRBV7-9 and J is TRBJ1-2; D gene ambiguous. Trimming left V 1 base short and J 8 bases short, with 8 bases between. The length of the CDR3 is 12 residues. The germline V gene encodes CDR1 SEHNR and CDR2 FQNEAQ (reference sequence).

This chain connects TRBV5-1 to TRBJ2-7; TRBD1 aligns across 9 bases. J gave up 3 bases and V 4 bases, and 8 bases lay outside the gene matches. The germline V gene has CDR1 SGHRS and CDR2 YFSETQ. This CDR3 has 15 residues. CDR3 bases: TGCGCCAGCAGCCTTGCTCCGGGACAGGGCTACGAGCAGTACTTC. This sequence encodes CASSLAPGQGYEQYF.

This clonotype was seen more than once but under ten times. This sequence joins TRBV27 and TRBJ2-1; a possible D gene is TRBD2 (6 bases). Deletions cut 7 bases from V and 0 bases from J, with 10 bases between. The CDR3 is 14 amino acids. CDR1 and CDR2 from the germline V gene are MNHEY and SMNVEV (reference sequence). CDR3 DNA: TGTGCCAGCACCCGGGGGAGCTCCTACAATGAGCAGTTCTTC. Translation: CASTRGSSYNEQFF.

This chain links TRBV20-1 with TRBJ1-4, with D maybe TRBD1 (6 bases). CDR3 size: 17 residues. V lost 2 bases, J lost 7 bases, and 23 bases lay in between. The germline V gene has CDR1 DFQATT and CDR2 SNEGSKA (reference sequence). The CDR3 reads CSARRWGWTDGPEKLFF. As DNA, the CDR3 is TGCAGTGCTAGACGATGGGGATGGACAGACGGCCCTGAAAAACTGTTTTTT.

This clonotype has more than one count but fewer than ten. The chain carries TRBV2 and TRBJ2-5; possibly TRBD2 for D (5 bases). Germline values: CDR1 SNHLY, CDR2 FYNNEI. CDR3 length equals 14 residues. V was trimmed by 4 bases and J by 2 bases, leaving 11 bases between them. The CDR3 here is CASSGMRGQETQYF. Here the CDR3 DNA reads TGTGCCAGCAGTGGCATGAGAGGGCAAGAGACCCAGTACTTC.

This clonotype has a single count. The chain couples TRBV30 to TRBJ1-2; D is uncertain. The germline CDR1 and CDR2 sequences are GTSNPN and SVGIG (reference sequence). The CDR3 loop spans 10 amino acids. Trimming removed 3 bases at V and 5 bases at J, with 4 bases between. The CDR3 spells CAWRVYGYTF. The CDR3 DNA follows: TGTGCCTGGAGGGTGTATGGCTACACCTTC.

The CDR3 is CASGAGVEETQYF. CDR3 bases: TGTGCCAGCGGGGCCGGGGTGGAAGAGACCCAGTACTTC. V and J are TRBV18 and TRBJ2-5; the D gene could be TRBD1 or TRBD2 (5 bases each). Trimming removed 8 bases from V and 3 bases from J, with 13 bases in between. The germline V gene has CDR1 KGHSH and CDR2 LQKENI. The CDR3 is 13 residues long.

This clonotype was recorded a few times. The rearrangement joins TRBV5-1 to TRBJ1-1, with 7 nucleotides matching TRBD1. Germline V gene data show CDR1 as SGHRS and CDR2 as YFSETQ. The CDR3 consists of 13 residues. V gave up 4 bases and J gave up 6 bases; unmatched junction bases: 6. The CDR3 sequence: CASSATGEAEAFF. CDR3 nucleotides: TGCGCCAGCAGCGCTACAGGGGAGGCTGAAGCTTTCTTT.

This clonotype has only a few counts. The rearrangement links TRBV6-1 to TRBJ2-7; D perhaps matches TRBD2 (6 bases). Trimming cost V 0 bases and J 5 bases, with 8 bases left between them. Germline values: CDR1 MNHNS, CDR2 SASEGT. The CDR3 runs 13 residues. CDR3 residues: CASSEAGGDEQYV. The CDR3 DNA reads as TGTGCCAGCAGTGAAGCGGGGGGAGACGAGCAGTACGTC.

This clonotype was counted only a few times. The V call is TRBV27, the J call TRBJ1-2; no clear D gene. V was shortened by 6 bases and J by 5 bases, with 13 bases between the two germline ends. Germline V gives CDR1 MNHEY, CDR2 SMNVEV (reference sequence). The CDR3 length is 13 residues. CDR3 DNA sequence: TGTGCCAGCAGGTCCGGGTTTGGTTATGGCTACACCTTC. It specifies CASRSGFGYGYTF.

The chain carries TRBV4-1 and TRBJ2-5, with 7 bases aligning to TRBD1. The germline gives CDR1 MGHRA, CDR2 YSYEKL. This CDR3 region has 15 residues. Trimming at V came to 5 bases and at J to 4 bases, leaving 10 bases not matched to a gene. CDR3 coding DNA: TGCGCCAGCAGCTCAATACAGGGGACGGGAGAGACCCAGTACTTC. This codes for CASSSIQGTGETQYF.

This sequence joins TRBV6-2 or TRBV6-3 and TRBJ2-6, with 7 bases aligning to TRBD1. Germline V CDR1 and CDR2: MNHEY, SVGEGT. The CDR3 length is 17 residues. Unmatched junction bases numbered 9, after V lost 5 bases and J lost 2 bases. The CDR3 DNA reads as TGTGCCAGCAGTCCCCGGACAGGCCTGGCTGGGGCCAACGTCCTGACTTTC. As protein: CASSPRTGLAGANVLTF.

Only a few counts were recorded for this clonotype. This chain connects TRBV15 to TRBJ2-7; tentative D call: TRBD2 (5 bases). Germline lookup yields CDR1 LNHNV and CDR2 YYDKDF (reference sequence). V lost 5 bases and J 2 bases, leaving 10 bases between the germline ends. The CDR3 is 13 residues long. CDR3 amino acids: CATSQDGAYEQYV. The CDR3 DNA sequence: TGTGCCACCAGCCAGGACGGGGCCTACGAGCAGTACGTC.

This clonotype came up many times. This chain uses TRBV20-1 with TRBJ2-1; D possibly corresponds to TRBD1 (6 bases). V lost 4 bases and J 0 bases, leaving 7 bases between the germline ends. The germline V gene has CDR1 DFQATT and CDR2 SNEGSKA (reference sequence). This CDR3 has 13 amino acids. The CDR3 DNA is TGCAGTGCTACGGACAGCTCCTACAATGAGCAGTTCTTC. The encoded protein is CSATDSSYNEQFF.

V is TRBV5-1 and J is TRBJ2-7; TRBD1 aligns across 11 bases. Germline CDR1 is SGHRS and CDR2 is YFSETQ. The trim removed 0 bases at V and 6 bases at J, leaving 5 bases unmatched. The CDR3 has 15 residues. The CDR3 spells CASSLARGQGGEQYF. The CDR3 DNA sequence: TGCGCCAGCAGCTTGGCCAGGGGACAGGGGGGCGAGCAGTACTTC.

This clonotype has only a few counts. The gene calls are TRBV6-2 or TRBV6-3 and TRBJ1-4; D is ambiguous. Trimming pared 3 bases from V and 0 bases from J, leaving 17 bases between. Germline CDR1 and CDR2: MNHEY and SVGEGT. The CDR3 spans 18 residues. CDR3 coding DNA: TGTGCCAGCAGTTATTCACCGGGTGAGCCTGCAACTAATGAAAAACTGTTTTTT. Translating gives CASSYSPGEPATNEKLFF.

This clonotype appeared many times. The rearrangement links TRBV29-1 to TRBJ2-7, with D perhaps given as TRBD1 or TRBD2 (5 bases each). This CDR3 contains 12 residues. Trimming cost V 4 bases and J 5 bases, with 12 bases left between them. CDR1 is SQVTM and CDR2 is ANQGSEA in the germline V gene. CDR3 protein: CSVVGVYDEQYF. Written as DNA, the CDR3 is TGCAGCGTTGTGGGGGTTTACGACGAGCAGTACTTC.

The genes are TRBV6-5 and TRBJ1-6; 7 nucleotides match TRBD1. Losses at the gene ends were 2 bases for V and 6 bases for J; bases not matched to a gene: 7. CDR3 size: 16 residues. Germline loops: CDR1 MNHEY, CDR2 SVGAGI. The CDR3 coding sequence is TGTGCCAGCAGTTACGAAGGGGGCTGGGGTAATTCACCCCTCCACTTT. Translating gives CASSYEGGWGNSPLHF.